What follows is one T cell receptor (beta chain) and its context. Some clones are missing from TCRdb's copy, which holds only in-frame ones; the method was immunoSEQ multiplex PCR. The sample contains 70,000 to 95,000 clones, approximately 92% of which appear only once. The entry originates in a study of T cell responses to AZD1222 COVID-19 vaccine. Germline V lookup: CDR1 SEHNR, CDR2 FQNEAQ (reference sequence). Trimming removed 5 bases at V and 4 bases at J, with 18 bases between. The CDR3 length is 16 residues. The receptor was derived from an adult who received the AZD1222 COVID-19 vaccine. The sequences come from peripheral blood, collected 28 days after the second AZD1222 dose. This chain uses TRBV7-9 with TRBJ2-1, with D unclear. CDR3 sequence: CASSAPVRISYNEQFF. CDR3 in DNA: TGTGCCAGCAGCGCTCCGGTGAGGATCTCATACAATGAGCAGTTCTTC.